This entry is about one T cell receptor (beta chain). Its cognate antigen is unknown. This entry is derived from a study of T cells after yellow fever vaccination. Study-wide findings and caveats: The CD4 and CD8 compartments had a small share of their clonotypes in common. On re-exposure, the response was weaker but peaked faster, at day 5 versus 15.

Trimming removed 8 bases from V and 0 bases from J, with 20 bases in between. This CDR3 is built from 16 residues. Per germline, CDR1 DFQATT and CDR2 SNEGSKA (reference sequence). TCR cDNA was made by 5'RACE template switching, adding a universal primer site and UMIs. TCRdb reprocessed the 5' RACE reads with MiXCR, giving one entry per CDR3 protein. The repertoire includes 250,000 to 300,000 distinct CDR3 sequences, roughly 9% of them detected once, and over 3% sits in the top ten. The specimen was CD4+ T cells sorted from PBMCs, collected 5 days after the yellow fever booster vaccination. This clonotype originated in a man between 18 and 35 years old who received the YFV17D yellow fever vaccine. The chain couples TRBV20-1 to TRBJ1-5; D not certain. The chain's CDR3 is CSPKKVWGCSNQPQHF. Here the CDR3 DNA reads TGCAGTCCTAAAAAAGTGTGGGGATGTAGCAATCAGCCCCAGCATTTT.